This T cell receptor beta chain was observed in a study of blood T cell repertoires in COVID-19 (dated by TCRdb to about 2020). For context, the study as a whole: Collaborator samples came from the United States, Italy and Spain and covered acute and convalescent phases of COVID-19. The material from the prospective study consisted of cDNA or gDNA derived from T cells, B-cell-depleted T cells, or PBMCs. Subjects who had been exposed to COVID-19, were actively infected with it, or had recovered from it provided the deeply sampled blood TCRbeta repertoires that made up the dataset. A freely available public database, intended as a resource for researchers studying the immune response to SARS-CoV-2, is where the repertoires were released. The samples were drawn from the first 160 participants of the ongoing ImmuneRACE study and from 950 to 1,500 subjects provided by 6 global collaborators. Sample metadata almost always included a de-identified subject ID, COVID-19 status, age in years and sex. Where available, HLA class I and class II types were taken from metadata supplied by the sample provider and were not determined by assay-based typing.

Enrolling through a virtual design, the prospective study's participants ranged in age from roughly 18 to 95 years and lived across 20 to 30 United States geographic areas. In the prospective study, participants were assigned to cohorts based on the clinical history participants reported in a screening survey and a study questionnaire. For ImmuneRACE Cohort 3, a participant was defined as recovered based on two consecutive negative NP/OP PCR tests, clearance by a healthcare professional, or resolution of symptoms. In the prospective study, whole blood, serum and a nasopharyngeal or oropharyngeal swab were collected from each participant by mobile phlebotomists. Participants in the prospective study had the option to provide additional blood draws and questionnaires over a roughly two-month period. Prospective study blood samples were shipped either frozen or at room temperature before DNA extraction.

A word on this clone: Its cognate antigen has yet to be identified. Per-nucleotide qualities are absent, and no much larger clonotype sits a single base away.

The V and J ends are trimmed by 5 bases and 10 bases, leaving 12 bases between them. From the cysteine up to the phenylalanine, the CDR3 has a length of 12 residues. Here the CDR3 DNA is all that survives: 36 bases in frame from base 1. Based on the germline V gene, the CDR1 and CDR2 sequences are SGHTA and FQGNSA. The immunoSEQ Assay, a bias-controlled multiplex PCR, was used to amplify TCRbeta CDR3 regions from genomic DNA. The authors' analysis ran thus. The number of nucleated cells in each sample was estimated by amplification of reference gene primers within the assay. Sequence reads were collapsed and filtered to measure the absolute abundance of every unique TCRbeta CDR3 rearrangement. Productive Simpson clonality was computed per sample as the square root of Simpson's diversity index over productive rearrangements. TCRdb provides this immuneACCESS table in a form limited to in-frame rearrangements. Some clones are lacking; in checked studies, under half of them reflect an unresolved V gene, and why the rest are absent is not known. V, J and clone size are taken as reported in that table, and D and trimming were inferred from the DNA itself. This sample comprises approximately 300,000 clones, more than 85% of them detected only once. The ten largest clones represent roughly 20% of the sample.

Findings and caveats that apply to the study as a whole: The quantity of clinical and demographic metadata differed by source and by participant and was supplied without curation.

The chain uses TRBV7-2 and TRBJ2-1, with no D gene named confidently. The receptor comes from a woman aged 30 to 39 who had recovered from COVID-19. Source material: PBMCs or T cells enriched from blood (not recorded which). The CDR3 region has the sequence CASSPQREEQFF. The bases are TGTGCCAGCAGCCCCCAGCGAGAGGAGCAGTTCTTC.